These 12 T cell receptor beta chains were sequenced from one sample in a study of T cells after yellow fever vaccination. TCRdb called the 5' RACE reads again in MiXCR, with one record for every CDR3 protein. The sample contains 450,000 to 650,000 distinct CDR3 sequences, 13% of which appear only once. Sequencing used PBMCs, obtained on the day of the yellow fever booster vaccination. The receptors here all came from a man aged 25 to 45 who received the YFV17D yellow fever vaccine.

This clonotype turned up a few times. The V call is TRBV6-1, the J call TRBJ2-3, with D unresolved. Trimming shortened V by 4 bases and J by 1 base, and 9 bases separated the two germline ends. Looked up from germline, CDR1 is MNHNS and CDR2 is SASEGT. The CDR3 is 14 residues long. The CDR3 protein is CASSGLMRTDTQYF. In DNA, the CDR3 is TGTGCCAGCAGTGGGTTAATGCGCACAGATACGCAGTATTTT.

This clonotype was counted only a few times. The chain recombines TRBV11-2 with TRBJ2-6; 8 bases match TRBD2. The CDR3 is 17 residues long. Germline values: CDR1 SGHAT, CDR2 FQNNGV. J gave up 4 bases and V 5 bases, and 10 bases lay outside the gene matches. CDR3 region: CASSPIAGKAGANVLTF. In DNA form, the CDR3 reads TGTGCCAGCAGCCCTATAGCGGGAAAAGCCGGGGCCAACGTCCTGACTTTC.

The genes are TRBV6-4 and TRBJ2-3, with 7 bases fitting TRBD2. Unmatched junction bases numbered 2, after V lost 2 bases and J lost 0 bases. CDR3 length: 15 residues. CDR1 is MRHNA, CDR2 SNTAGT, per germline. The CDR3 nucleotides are TGTGCCAGCAGTGACGGAGCGGGAAGCACAGATACGCAGTATTTT. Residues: CASSDGAGSTDTQYF.

The CDR3 region is CSARIIGLAGYNEQFF. As DNA, the CDR3 is TGCAGTGCTAGAATCATTGGACTAGCGGGATACAATGAGCAGTTCTTC. The chain combines TRBV20-1 with TRBJ2-1; 12 bases line up with TRBD2. Germline values: CDR1 DFQATT, CDR2 SNEGSKA (reference sequence). Trimming at V came to 2 bases and at J to 4 bases, leaving 6 bases not matched to a gene. CDR3 length: 16 residues.

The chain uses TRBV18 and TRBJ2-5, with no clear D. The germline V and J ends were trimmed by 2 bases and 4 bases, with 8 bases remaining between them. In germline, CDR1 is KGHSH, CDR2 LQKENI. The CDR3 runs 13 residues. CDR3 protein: CASSPNYRETQYF. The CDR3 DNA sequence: TGTGCCAGCTCACCAAATTATCGAGAGACCCAGTACTTC.

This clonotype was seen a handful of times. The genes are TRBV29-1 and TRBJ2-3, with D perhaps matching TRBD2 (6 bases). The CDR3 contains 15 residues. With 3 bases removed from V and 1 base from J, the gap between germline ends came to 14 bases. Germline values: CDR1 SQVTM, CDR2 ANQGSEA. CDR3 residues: CSVDVAGRGTDTQYF. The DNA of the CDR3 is TGCAGCGTTGACGTGGCGGGAAGAGGCACAGATACGCAGTATTTT.

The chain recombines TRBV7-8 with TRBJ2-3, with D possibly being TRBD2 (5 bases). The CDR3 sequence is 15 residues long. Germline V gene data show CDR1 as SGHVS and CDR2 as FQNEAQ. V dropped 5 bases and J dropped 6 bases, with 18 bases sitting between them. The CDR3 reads CASSAWPRGLDTQYF. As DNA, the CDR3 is TGTGCCAGCAGCGCCTGGCCACGCGGGTTGGATACGCAGTATTTT. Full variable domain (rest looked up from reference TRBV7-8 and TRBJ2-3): GAGVSQSPRYKVAKRGQDVALRCDPISGHVSLFWYQQALGQGPEFLTYFQNEAQLDKSGLPSDRFFAERPEGSVSTLKIQRTQQEDSAVYLCASSAWPRGLDTQYFGPGTRLTVL.

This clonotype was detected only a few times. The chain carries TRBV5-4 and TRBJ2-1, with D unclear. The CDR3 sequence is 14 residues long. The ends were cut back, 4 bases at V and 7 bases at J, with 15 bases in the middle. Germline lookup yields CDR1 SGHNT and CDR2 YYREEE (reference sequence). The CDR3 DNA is TGTGCCAGCAGCCTCCAGGTGGGCTTGAATGAGCAGTTCTTC. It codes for CASSLQVGLNEQFF.

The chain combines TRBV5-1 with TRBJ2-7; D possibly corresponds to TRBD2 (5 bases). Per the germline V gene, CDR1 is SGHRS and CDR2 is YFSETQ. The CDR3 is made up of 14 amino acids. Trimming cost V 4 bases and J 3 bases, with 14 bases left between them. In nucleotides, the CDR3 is TGCGCCAGCAGCCCGTGGGAGTCCGACTACGAGCAGTACTTC. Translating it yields CASSPWESDYEQYF.

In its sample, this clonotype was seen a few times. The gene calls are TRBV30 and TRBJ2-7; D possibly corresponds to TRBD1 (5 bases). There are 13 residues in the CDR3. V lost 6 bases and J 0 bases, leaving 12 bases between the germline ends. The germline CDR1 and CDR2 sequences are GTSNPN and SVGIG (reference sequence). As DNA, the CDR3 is TGTGCCTGCAGGACACCGAGCTCCTACGAGCAGTACTTC. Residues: CACRTPSSYEQYF.

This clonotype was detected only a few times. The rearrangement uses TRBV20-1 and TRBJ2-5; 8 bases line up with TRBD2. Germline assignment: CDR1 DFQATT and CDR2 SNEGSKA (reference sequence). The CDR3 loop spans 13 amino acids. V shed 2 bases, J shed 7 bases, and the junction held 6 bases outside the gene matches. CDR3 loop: CSARLAGSLTQYF. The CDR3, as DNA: TGCAGTGCTAGATTAGCGGGGTCCCTGACCCAGTACTTC.

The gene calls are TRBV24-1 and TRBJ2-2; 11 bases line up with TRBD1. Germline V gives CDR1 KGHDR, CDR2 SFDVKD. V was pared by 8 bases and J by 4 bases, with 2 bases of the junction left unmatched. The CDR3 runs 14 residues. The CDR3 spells CATKGQGGTGELFF. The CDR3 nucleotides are TGTGCCACCAAGGGACAGGGGGGCACCGGGGAGCTGTTTTTT.